The rows below give T cell receptor beta chains drawn from one sample of a study of regulatory T cells in long-lasting Graves disease. Each CDR3 protein is one row after TCRdb ran MiXCR on the multiplex PCR reads. The sample yields 350,000 to 450,000 distinct CDR3 sequences, 16% seen once. The same data also contributed to another study, on T cells in Graves' hyperthyroidism and ophthalmopathy.

The input for sequencing was peripheral blood mononuclear cells (PBMCs), taken at new diagnosis, from a patient treated with antithyroid drugs. All receptors derive from a man aged 40-49 years with Graves disease. Each CDR3 is given with its conserved first and last residue. The order of the fields is J gene, D gene, V gene, clone size, CDR3 length, CDR3 DNA, CDR3 protein. A D gene is named only where the DNA matches it firmly. Not every row has a clone size; where given, it reads once, few, many or a size class.

J: TRBJ1-1; D: NA; V: TRBV20-1; size: many; length: 13; DNA: TGCAGTGCTAGAGATCTGAAAGGCACTGAAGCTTTCTTT; CDR3: CSARDLKGTEAFF
J: TRBJ2-5; D: NA; V: TRBV3-1; size: few; length: 14; DNA: TGTGCCAGCAGCCAAGAAGGGGGACTGGTCGCCCAGTACTTC; CDR3: CASSQEGGLVAQYF
J: TRBJ1-1; D: TRBD1; V: TRBV28; size: NA; length: 17; DNA: TGTGCCAGCAGTCCCTCCGGGACAGGTCTCATGAACACTGAAGCTTTCTTT; CDR3: CASSPSGTGLMNTEAFF
J: TRBJ2-6; D: NA; V: TRBV24-1; size: many; length: 17; DNA: TGTGCCACCAGTGCGAGGGAGGGGGTTCGAGGGGCCAACGTCCTGACTTTC; CDR3: CATSAREGVRGANVLTF
J: TRBJ2-3; D: NA; V: TRBV4-1; size: once; length: 16; DNA: TGCGCCAGCAGCCAAGAGGGTACCGCTTCAAGAGGTACGCAGTATTTT; CDR3: CASSQEGTASRGTQYF
J: TRBJ1-5; D: TRBD1; V: TRBV28; size: many; length: 15; DNA: TGTGCCAGCAGTCCCTATACAGGGGGCAATCAGCCCCAGCATTTT; CDR3: CASSPYTGGNQPQHF
J: TRBJ2-2; D: TRBD1; V: TRBV28; size: NA; length: 13; DNA: TGTGCCGTCAGGGGGCCGAACACCGGGGAGCTGTTTTTT; CDR3: CAVRGPNTGELFF
J: TRBJ2-3; D: NA; V: TRBV2; size: many; length: 12; DNA: TGTGCCAGCAATCCTTCAGAAGATACGCAGTATTTT; CDR3: CASNPSEDTQYF
J: TRBJ1-1; D: NA; V: TRBV9; size: NA; length: 13; DNA: TGCGCCAGCAGCTTGGTCCTGAACACTGAAGCTTCCTTT; CDR3: CASSLVLNTEASF
J: TRBJ2-7; D: NA; V: TRBV18; size: many; length: 16; DNA: TGTGCCAGCTCACCCACACCGGGACACAAAGCCTACGAGCAGTACTTC; CDR3: CASSPTPGHKAYEQYF
J: TRBJ2-3; D: NA; V: TRBV2; size: many; length: 18; DNA: TGTGCCAGCAGTGAAAGGGGTTCGATATTTGGTGGCACAGATACGCAGTATTTT; CDR3: CASSERGSIFGGTDTQYF
J: TRBJ1-1; D: TRBD1; V: TRBV18; size: NA; length: 16; DNA: TGTGCCAGCTCATCGACAGGGGGTGGGGTCGACACTGAAGCTTTCTTT; CDR3: CASSSTGGGVDTEAFF
J: TRBJ2-7; D: NA; V: TRBV7-2; size: many; length: 14; DNA: TGTGCCAGCAGCCTAGATCGGGGGTTCTACGAGCAGTACTTC; CDR3: CASSLDRGFYEQYF
J: TRBJ2-7; D: NA; V: TRBV4-2; size: NA; length: 15; DNA: TGTGCCAGCAGCCAAGGTGCAGGGATGGGCAATGAGCAGTACTTC; CDR3: CASSQGAGMGNEQYF
J: TRBJ2-7; D: NA; V: TRBV6-2/TRBV6-3; size: few; length: 15; DNA: TGTGCCAGCAGTTCATCCGGGACCTCCGGCTACGAGCAGTACTTC; CDR3: CASSSSGTSGYEQYF
J: TRBJ2-3; D: NA; V: TRBV3-1; size: many; length: 13; DNA: TGTGCCAGCAGCACAAGCCCAGGAGATACGCAGTATTTT; CDR3: CASSTSPGDTQYF
J: TRBJ1-2; D: NA; V: TRBV14; size: NA; length: 13; DNA: TGTGCCAGCAGCCACGCCGGGAGTTACCTCTACACCTTC; CDR3: CASSHAGSYLYTF
J: TRBJ1-1; D: NA; V: TRBV6-5; size: many; length: 17; DNA: TGTGCCAGCAGTTACTCGCCGACTGCTTTCATGAACACTGAAGCTTTCTTT; CDR3: CASSYSPTAFMNTEAFF
J: TRBJ1-5; D: NA; V: TRBV20-1; size: many; length: 14; DNA: TGCAGTGCTGTACGTCCCGCAGGTAGCAAGCCCCAGCATTTT; CDR3: CSAVRPAGSKPQHF
J: TRBJ1-5; D: TRBD1; V: TRBV20-1; size: many; length: 13; DNA: TGCAGTGCTAGTTGGGACAGGTCGGGGCCCCAGCATTTT; CDR3: CSASWDRSGPQHF
J: TRBJ1-5; D: TRBD1; V: TRBV20-1; size: many; length: 15; DNA: TGCAGTGCTAGAGCGGGACAGGGAAACAATCAGCCCCAGCATTTT; CDR3: CSARAGQGNNQPQHF
J: TRBJ1-6; D: NA; V: TRBV4-3; size: few; length: 14; DNA: TGCGCCAGCAGCCAGTACTCCAGTGGTTCACCCCTCCACTTT; CDR3: CASSQYSSGSPLHF
J: TRBJ2-5; D: NA; V: TRBV3-1; size: NA; length: 14; DNA: TGTGCCAGCAGCGTAGTTTCACAAGGGGAGACCCAGTACTTC; CDR3: CASSVVSQGETQYF
J: TRBJ2-1; D: NA; V: TRBV11-1; size: many; length: 14; DNA: TGTGCCAGCAGCTTAAGCATGACTAGTAATGAGCAGTTCTTC; CDR3: CASSLSMTSNEQFF